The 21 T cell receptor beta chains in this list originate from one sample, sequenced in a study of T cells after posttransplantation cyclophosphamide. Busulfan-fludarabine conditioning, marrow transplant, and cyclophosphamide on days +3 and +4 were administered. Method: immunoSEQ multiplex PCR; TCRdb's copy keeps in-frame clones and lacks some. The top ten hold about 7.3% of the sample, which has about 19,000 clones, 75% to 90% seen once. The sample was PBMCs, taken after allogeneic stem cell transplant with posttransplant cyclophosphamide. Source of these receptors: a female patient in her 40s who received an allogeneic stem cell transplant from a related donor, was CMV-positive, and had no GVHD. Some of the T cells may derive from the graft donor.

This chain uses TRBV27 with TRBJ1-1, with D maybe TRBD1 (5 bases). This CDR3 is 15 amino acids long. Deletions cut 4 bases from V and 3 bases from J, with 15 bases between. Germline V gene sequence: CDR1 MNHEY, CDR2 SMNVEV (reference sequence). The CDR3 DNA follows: TGTGCCAGCAGTTGGGGTGGGGGGTTGTACACTGAAGCTTTCTTT. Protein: CASSWGGGLYTEAFF.

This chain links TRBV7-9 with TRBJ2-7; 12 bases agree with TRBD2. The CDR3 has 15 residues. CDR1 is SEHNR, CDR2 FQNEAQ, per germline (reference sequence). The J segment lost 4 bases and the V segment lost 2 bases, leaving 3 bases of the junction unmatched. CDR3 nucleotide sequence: TGTGCCAGCAGCTTACTAGCGGGAGGGCCTTACGAGCAGTACTTC. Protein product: CASSLLAGGPYEQYF. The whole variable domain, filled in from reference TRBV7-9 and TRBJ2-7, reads DTGVSQNPRHKITKRGQNVTFRCDPISEHNRLYWYRQTLGQGPEFLTYFQNEAQLEKSRLLSDRFSAERPKGSFSTLEIQRTEQGDSAMYLCASSLLAGGPYEQYFGPGTRLTVT.

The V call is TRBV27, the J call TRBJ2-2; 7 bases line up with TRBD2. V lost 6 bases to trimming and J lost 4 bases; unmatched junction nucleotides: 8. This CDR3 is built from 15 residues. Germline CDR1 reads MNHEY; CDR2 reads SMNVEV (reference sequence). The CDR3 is CASRRAGEGTGELFF. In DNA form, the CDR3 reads TGTGCCAGCAGGAGGGCGGGAGAGGGCACCGGGGAGCTGTTTTTT.

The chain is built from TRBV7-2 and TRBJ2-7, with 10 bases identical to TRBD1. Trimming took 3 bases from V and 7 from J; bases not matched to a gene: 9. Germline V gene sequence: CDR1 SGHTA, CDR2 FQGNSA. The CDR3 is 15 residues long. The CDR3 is CASSFRDRGQGEQYF. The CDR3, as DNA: TGTGCCAGCAGCTTCCGGGACAGGGGCCAGGGTGAGCAGTACTTC.

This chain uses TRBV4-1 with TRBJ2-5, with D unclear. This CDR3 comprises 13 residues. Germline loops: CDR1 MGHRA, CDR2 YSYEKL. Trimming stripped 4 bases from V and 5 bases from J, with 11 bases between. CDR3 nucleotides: TGCGCCAGCAGCCGCGGCTACGGTGAGACCCAGTACTTC. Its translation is CASSRGYGETQYF.

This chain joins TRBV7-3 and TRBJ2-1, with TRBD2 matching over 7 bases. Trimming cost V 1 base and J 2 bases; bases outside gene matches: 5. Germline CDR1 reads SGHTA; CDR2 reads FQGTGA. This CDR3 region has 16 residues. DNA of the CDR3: TGTGCCAGCAGCTTAAGAGCTAGCGGCACCTACAATGAGCAGTTCTTC. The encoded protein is CASSLRASGTYNEQFF.

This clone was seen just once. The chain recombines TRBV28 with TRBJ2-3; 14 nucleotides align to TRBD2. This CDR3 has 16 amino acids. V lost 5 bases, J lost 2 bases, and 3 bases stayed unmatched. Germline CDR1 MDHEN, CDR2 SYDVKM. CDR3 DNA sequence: TGTGCCAGCAGTCGGACTAGCGGGAGGACCACAGATACGCAGTATTTT. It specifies CASSRTSGRTTDTQYF.

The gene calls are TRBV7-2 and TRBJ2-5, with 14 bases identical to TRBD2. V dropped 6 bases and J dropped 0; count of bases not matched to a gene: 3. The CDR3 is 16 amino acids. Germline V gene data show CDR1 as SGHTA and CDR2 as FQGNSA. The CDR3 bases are TGTGCCAGCAGGGGACTAGCGGGAGCGGACCAAGAGACCCAGTACTTC. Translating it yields CASRGLAGADQETQYF.

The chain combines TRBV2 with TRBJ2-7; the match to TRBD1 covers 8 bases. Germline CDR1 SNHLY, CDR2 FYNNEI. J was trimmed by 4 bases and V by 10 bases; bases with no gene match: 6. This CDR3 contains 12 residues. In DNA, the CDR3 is TGTGCCACCAGGGACAGGCTTTACGAGCAGTACTTC. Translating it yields CATRDRLYEQYF.

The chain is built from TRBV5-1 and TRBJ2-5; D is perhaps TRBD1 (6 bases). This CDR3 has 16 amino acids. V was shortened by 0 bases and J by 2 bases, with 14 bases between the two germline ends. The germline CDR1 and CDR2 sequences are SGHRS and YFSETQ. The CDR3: CASSLGQGIAQETQYF. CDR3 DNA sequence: TGCGCCAGCAGCTTGGGTCAGGGGATTGCACAAGAGACCCAGTACTTC.

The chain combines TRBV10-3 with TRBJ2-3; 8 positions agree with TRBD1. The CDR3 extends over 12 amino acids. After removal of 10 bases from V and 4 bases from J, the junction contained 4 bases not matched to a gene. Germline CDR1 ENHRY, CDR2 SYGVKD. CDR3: CATQGDSDTQYF. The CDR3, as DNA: TGTGCCACACAGGGGGACTCAGATACGCAGTATTTT.

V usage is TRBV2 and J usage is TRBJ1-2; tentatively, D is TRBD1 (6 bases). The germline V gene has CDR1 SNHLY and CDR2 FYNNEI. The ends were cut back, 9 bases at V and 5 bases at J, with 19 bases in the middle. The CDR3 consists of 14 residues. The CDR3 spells CARQGLVMRYGYTF. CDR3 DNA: TGTGCCAGACAGGGTCTGGTCATGCGTTATGGCTACACCTTC.

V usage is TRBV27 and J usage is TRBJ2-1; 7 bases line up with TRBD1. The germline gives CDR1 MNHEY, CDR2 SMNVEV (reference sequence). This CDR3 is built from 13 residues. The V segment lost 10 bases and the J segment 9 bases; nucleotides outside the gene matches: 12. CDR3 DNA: TGTGCCATTTCGGACAGGTGGGATGGTGAGCAGTTCTTC. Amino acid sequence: CAISDRWDGEQFF.

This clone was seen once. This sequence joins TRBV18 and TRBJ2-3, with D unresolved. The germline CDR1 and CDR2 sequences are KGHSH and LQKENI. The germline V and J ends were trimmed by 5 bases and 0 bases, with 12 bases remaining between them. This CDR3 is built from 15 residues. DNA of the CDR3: TGTGCCAGCTCATATGATCCCGGTAGCACAGATACGCAGTATTTT. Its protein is CASSYDPGSTDTQYF.

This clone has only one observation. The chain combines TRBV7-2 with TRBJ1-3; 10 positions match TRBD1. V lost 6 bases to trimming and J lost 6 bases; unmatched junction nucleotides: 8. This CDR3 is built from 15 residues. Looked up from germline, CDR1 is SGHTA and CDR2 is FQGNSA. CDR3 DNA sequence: TGTGCCAGCAGACGACAGGGGGCGATCGAAAACACCATATATTTT. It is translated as CASRRQGAIENTIYF. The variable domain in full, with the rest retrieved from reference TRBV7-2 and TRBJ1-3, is GAGVSQSPSNKVTEKGKDVELRCDPISGHTALYWYRQSLGQGLEFLIYFQGNSAPDKSGLPSDRFSAERTGGSVSTLTIQRTQQEDSAVYLCASRRQGAIENTIYFGEGSWLTVV.

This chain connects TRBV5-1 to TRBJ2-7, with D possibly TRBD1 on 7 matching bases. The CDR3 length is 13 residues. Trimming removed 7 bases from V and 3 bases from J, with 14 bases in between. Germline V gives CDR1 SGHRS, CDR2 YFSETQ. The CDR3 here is CASGAGQNYEQYF. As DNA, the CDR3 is TGCGCCAGCGGCGCGGGACAGAACTACGAGCAGTACTTC.

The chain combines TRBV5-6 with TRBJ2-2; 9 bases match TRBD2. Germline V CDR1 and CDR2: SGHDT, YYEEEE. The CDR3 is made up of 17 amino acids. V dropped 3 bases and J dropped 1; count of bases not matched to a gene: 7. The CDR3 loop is CASSWAPLAGNTGELFF. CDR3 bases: TGTGCCAGCAGCTGGGCTCCACTAGCGGGGAACACCGGGGAGCTGTTTTTT.

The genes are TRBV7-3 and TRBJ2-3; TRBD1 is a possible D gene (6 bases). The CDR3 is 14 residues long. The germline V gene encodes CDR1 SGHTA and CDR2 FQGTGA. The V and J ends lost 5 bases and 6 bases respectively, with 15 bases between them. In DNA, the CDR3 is TGTGCCAGCAGCCTCCAGGGGATCTTGGATACGCAGTATTTT. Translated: CASSLQGILDTQYF.

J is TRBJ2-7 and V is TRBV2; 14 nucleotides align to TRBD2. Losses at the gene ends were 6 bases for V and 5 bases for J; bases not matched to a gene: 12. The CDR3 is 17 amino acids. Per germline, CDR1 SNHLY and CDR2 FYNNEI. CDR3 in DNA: TGTGCCAGCAGACACGGGACTAGCGGGAGTGCATCCCACGAGCAGTACTTC. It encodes CASRHGTSGSASHEQYF.

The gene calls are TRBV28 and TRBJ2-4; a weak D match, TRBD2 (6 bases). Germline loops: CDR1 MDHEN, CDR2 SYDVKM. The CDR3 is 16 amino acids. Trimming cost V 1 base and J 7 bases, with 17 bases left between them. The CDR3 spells CASSLLPGAGQNIQYF. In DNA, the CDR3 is TGTGCCAGCAGTTTATTGCCGGGAGCCGGTCAGAACATTCAGTACTTC.

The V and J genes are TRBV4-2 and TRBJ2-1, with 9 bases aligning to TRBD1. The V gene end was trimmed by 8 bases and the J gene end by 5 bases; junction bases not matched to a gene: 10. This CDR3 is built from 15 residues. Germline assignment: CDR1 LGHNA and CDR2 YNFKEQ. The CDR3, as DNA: TGTGCCAGCCGGCCGGGACAGGGTAGGAACAATGAGCAGTTCTTC. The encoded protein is CASRPGQGRNNEQFF.